The clone carrying this TCR beta chain was recorded many times. The J segment lost 2 bases and the V segment lost 6 bases, leaving 4 bases of the junction unmatched. Germline assignment: CDR1 MNHEY and CDR2 SVGEGT. This CDR3 contains 14 residues. These data are taken from a study of identical twins. TCRdb independently ran MiXCR on the 5' RACE reads; one entry per CDR3 protein. The sample includes under 300,000 distinct CDR3 sequences, roughly an eighth of them seen just once. This chain joins TRBV6-2 or TRBV6-3 and TRBJ2-3; 8 nucleotides match TRBD1. The TCR was taken from a woman between 18 and 29 years old in good health. The material sequenced was memory (CD45RO+) T cells sorted from blood. The CDR3 coding sequence is TGTGCCAGCAGCCCGGGACAGGACACAGATACGCAGTATTTT. The encoded protein is CASSPGQDTDTQYF.